The rows below give T cell receptor beta chains drawn from one sample of a study of blood T cell repertoires in COVID-19. The table came from immunoSEQ multiplex PCR; TCRdb's copy has only in-frame clones and leaves some out. This sample has around 450,000 clones, with about 90% found just once. The sequencing input was PBMCs or T cells enriched from blood (not recorded which). The receptors stem from a woman under 30 who had recovered from COVID-19. The CDR3 runs from the conserved cysteine through the conserved F or W. D genes are given only for firm matches. Part of the rows lack a size; the others show once, few, many or a class for expanded clones.

v_gene	abundance	d_gene	j_gene	CDR3nt	CDR3aa
TRBV12-5	.	TRBD1	TRBJ1-1	TGTGCTAGTGCCACCGGGACAGGGCAGAACACTGAAGCTTTCTTT	CASATGTGQNTEAFF
TRBV15	.	.	TRBJ1-5	TGTGCCACCAGCAGAGATAGTAGCGGGAATCAGCCCCAGCATTTT	CATSRDSSGNQPQHF
TRBV9	once	TRBD2	TRBJ2-3	TGTGCCAGCAGCGTGGGGGGAGGAAGCGGGGGCACAGATACGCAGTATTTT	CASSVGGGSGGTDTQYF
TRBV3-1/TRBV3-2	.	.	TRBJ1-2	TGTGCCAGCAGCCAAGATTGGGGGAGGGACGGCAACTATGGCTACACCTTC	CASSQDWGRDGNYGYTF
TRBV11-3	.	TRBD1	TRBJ2-1	TGTGCCAGCAGCTTAACAGGGGGCTACAATGAGCAGTTCTTC	CASSLTGGYNEQFF
TRBV7-2	.	.	TRBJ1-2	TGTGCCAGCAGCTTAGATTTGGGCGGAGGAGGCTACACCTTC	CASSLDLGGGGYTF
TRBV7-9	.	TRBD1	TRBJ1-2	TGTGCCAGCAGCCGTATATCCGGGACAGGCCCAAGTATTTATGGCTACACCTTC	CASSRISGTGPSIYGYTF
TRBV7-2	.	.	TRBJ1-3	TGTGCCAGCAGCCCCACAGGGAGTACGTCTGGAAACACCATATATTTT	CASSPTGSTSGNTIYF
TRBV13	.	.	TRBJ1-6	TGTGCCAGCAGCTTAGGCCCGACGGGGTCACCCCTCCACTTT	CASSLGPTGSPLHF
TRBV29-1	.	TRBD1	TRBJ1-1	TGCAGCGTTGGGGGGGACAGGGAAGCTTTCTTT	CSVGGDREAFF
TRBV7-6	.	.	TRBJ2-7	TGTGCCAGCAGCCTAAACCAAGGGGCTTCCTACGAGCAGTACTTC	CASSLNQGASYEQYF
TRBV13	.	.	TRBJ1-2	TGTGCCAGCAGCCCTCGGTCGGCCCAAGGGGCCGGCTACACCTTC	CASSPRSAQGAGYTF
TRBV7-8	.	TRBD1	TRBJ1-6	TGTGCCAGCAGCTTAGCCCCTTCAGGGGGAGGATCCTATAATTCACCCCTCCACTTT	CASSLAPSGGGSYNSPLHF
TRBV20-1	.	TRBD1	TRBJ2-7	TGCAGTGCTAGTCCGACAGGGAGAATCTCCTACGAGCAGTACTTC	CSASPTGRISYEQYF
TRBV5-4	.	TRBD1	TRBJ1-3	TGTGCCAGCAGCCGGGACAGGGGGATTTCCTCTGGAAACACCATATATTTT	CASSRDRGISSGNTIYF
TRBV18	.	.	TRBJ1-1	TGTGCCAGCTCACCTGGGGGCAACACTGAAGCTTTCTTT	CASSPGGNTEAFF
TRBV6-1	.	TRBD1	TRBJ1-6	TGTGCCAGCAGTGTGGGGCGGGACAGGTATTCACCCCTCCACTTT	CASSVGRDRYSPLHF
TRBV5-1	.	TRBD1	TRBJ2-1	TGCGCCAGCAGCCCAACCCCGGGACAGATGAATGAGCAGTTCTTC	CASSPTPGQMNEQFF
TRBV5-4	few	.	TRBJ1-1	TGTGCCAGCAGCAGGACGGGGATGAACACTGAAGCTTTCTTT	CASSRTGMNTEAFF
TRBV19	.	TRBD1	TRBJ2-1	TGTGCCAGTAGTCTCGGGACAGGACCTCAGTTCTTC	CASSLGTGPQFF
TRBV18	once	.	TRBJ1-1	TGTGCCAGCTCACCCCAGGGATTTGGGGTCACTGAAGCTTTCTTT	CASSPQGFGVTEAFF
TRBV11-2	.	TRBD1	TRBJ2-7	TGTGCCAGCAGCTTGAGGAGAAGGGACAGCTCCTACGAGCAGTACTTC	CASSLRRRDSSYEQYF
TRBV2	.	TRBD1	TRBJ2-7	TGTGCCAGCAGTAGGGACAGGTGGGCATACGAGCAGTACTTC	CASSRDRWAYEQYF
TRBV10-1	.	TRBD1	TRBJ1-2	TGCGCCAGCAGTTCAACCCGGGACAGCTTCTATGGCTACACCTTC	CASSSTRDSFYGYTF
TRBV7-2	.	.	TRBJ2-7	TGTGCCAGCAGCCGCCCCCCCGCGGGGCAGCAGTACTTC	CASSRPPAGQQYF
TRBV10-3	few	.	TRBJ2-7	TGTGCCATCAGAGGCAGGGAGGGGGACTACGAGCAGTACTTC	CAIRGREGDYEQYF
TRBV11-2	.	.	TRBJ1-6	TGTGCCAGCAGCCCGCAAGCCCCCTATAATTCACCCCTCCACTTT	CASSPQAPYNSPLHF
TRBV18	.	TRBD2	TRBJ2-2	TGTGCCAGCTCACCTCGGACTAGCTTGAACACCGGGGAGCTGTTTTTT	CASSPRTSLNTGELFF
TRBV19	.	.	TRBJ2-7	TGTGCCAGTAGTACCTCATCCTCATGGAGCTCCTACGAGCAGTACTTC	CASSTSSSWSSYEQYF
TRBV5-1	.	TRBD2	TRBJ2-3	TGCGCCAGCAGCCCCAGGACTAGCGGGAGCACAGATACGCAGTATTTT	CASSPRTSGSTDTQYF
TRBV11-2	.	.	TRBJ1-1	TGTGCCAGCAGCTTAAACAGGGAGTACACTGAAGCTTTCTTT	CASSLNREYTEAFF
TRBV24-1	.	TRBD1	TRBJ2-1	TGTGCCACCAGTGAACAGGGGTATGAGCAGTTCTTC	CATSEQGYEQFF
TRBV19	.	TRBD1	TRBJ1-5	TGTGCCAGTAGTCCCGGGACAGCTTATAGCAATCAGCCCCAGCATTTT	CASSPGTAYSNQPQHF
TRBV5-5	.	TRBD1	TRBJ2-6	TGTGCCAGCAGCGGACAGGTTTTCTCTGGGGCCAACGTCCTGACTTTC	CASSGQVFSGANVLTF
TRBV2	.	.	TRBJ2-7	TGTGCCAGCAGTCGTGAGGTTGGGGAGCAGTACTTC	CASSREVGEQYF
TRBV3-1/TRBV3-2	.	.	TRBJ2-3	TGTGCCAGCAGCCAAGTTATAGAGGCTGAGGATACGCAGTATTTT	CASSQVIEAEDTQYF
TRBV5-1	.	TRBD1	TRBJ1-2	TGCGCCAGCAGCAGGACAGGGGGCGATGGCTACACCTTC	CASSRTGGDGYTF
TRBV5-1	.	TRBD2	TRBJ2-1	TGCGCCAGCAGCTTGGCCTTTTTGGCGGGGGGGACCGATGAGCAGTTCTTC	CASSLAFLAGGTDEQFF
TRBV5-1	.	TRBD2	TRBJ2-1	TGCGCCAGCAGCTTGTTTGAGGCGGGGGGGCCCCGGGAGCAGTTCTTC	CASSLFEAGGPREQFF
TRBV29-1	.	TRBD2	TRBJ2-5	TGCAGCGTGATCGCGGGGGGGGAGACCCAGTACTTC	CSVIAGGETQYF
TRBV27	.	TRBD1	TRBJ1-1	TGTGCCAGCAGTTTCTCCGGGACAGTGAACACTGAAGCTTTCTTT	CASSFSGTVNTEAFF
TRBV6-5	.	TRBD1	TRBJ1-1	TGTGCCAGCCTGGACAGGGCCGTGGACAAAGCTTTCTTT	CASLDRAVDKAFF
TRBV27	.	.	TRBJ2-2	TGTGCCAGCAGTTACAGTAAAGGACTGCCCACCGGGGAGCTGTTTTTT	CASSYSKGLPTGELFF
TRBV5-1	.	TRBD2	TRBJ2-1	TGCGCCAGCAGCCTCACCAGCGGGGGGGCAGGTGAGCAGTTCTTC	CASSLTSGGAGEQFF
TRBV30	.	TRBD1	TRBJ1-5	TGTGCCTGGAGGGGGACAGGGCGAGGGCCCCAGCATTTT	CAWRGTGRGPQHF
TRBV19	.	TRBD1	TRBJ1-1	TGTGCCAGTACCGGACAGGGGAACACTGAAGCTTTCTTT	CASTGQGNTEAFF
TRBV2	.	TRBD2	TRBJ2-5	TGTGCCAGCAGTAGAGCTAGCGGGGGGCAAGAGACCCAGTACTTC	CASSRASGGQETQYF
TRBV7-2	.	TRBD1	TRBJ1-2	TGTGCCAGCAGCCTAAATGACAGGGCACCATATGGCTACACCTTC	CASSLNDRAPYGYTF
TRBV7-8	.	.	TRBJ1-1	TGTGCCAGCAGCTTGAATTCAGGGGCAACCGCGATGACTTTCTTT	CASSLNSGATAMTFF
TRBV29-1	once	.	TRBJ1-4	TGCAGCGTGGGAATGGAGGCGGCATCTGAAAAACTGTTTTTT	CSVGMEAASEKLFF
TRBV4-1	.	TRBD2	TRBJ2-2	TGCGCCAGCAGTATTAGCGGGGGGGCACGGGTCGCCGGGGAGCTGTTTTTT	CASSISGGARVAGELFF
TRBV6-5	few	.	TRBJ1-1	TGTGCCAGCAGTTACGAAGCCGTGGGGGGAGCTTTCTTT	CASSYEAVGGAFF
TRBV10-3	.	.	TRBJ1-4	TGTGCCATCAGTGAACGGGGGAATGAAAAACTGTTTTTT	CAISERGNEKLFF
TRBV5-1	.	TRBD1	TRBJ2-3	TGCGCCAGCAGCCCCGGACAGGGGTACCCCACAGATACGCAGTATTTT	CASSPGQGYPTDTQYF
TRBV15	.	TRBD2	TRBJ2-7	TGTGCCACCAGCAGGGAGATGAGCGGGGGGAGCTCCTACGAGCAGTACTTC	CATSREMSGGSSYEQYF
TRBV30	.	TRBD1	TRBJ2-2	TGTGCCTGGATAGGACAGGGTAGGAACACCGGGGAGCTGTTTTTT	CAWIGQGRNTGELFF
TRBV7-2	once	TRBD2	TRBJ2-7	TGTGCCAGCAGCCCGGGACTAGCACAATCCTACGAGCAGTACTTC	CASSPGLAQSYEQYF